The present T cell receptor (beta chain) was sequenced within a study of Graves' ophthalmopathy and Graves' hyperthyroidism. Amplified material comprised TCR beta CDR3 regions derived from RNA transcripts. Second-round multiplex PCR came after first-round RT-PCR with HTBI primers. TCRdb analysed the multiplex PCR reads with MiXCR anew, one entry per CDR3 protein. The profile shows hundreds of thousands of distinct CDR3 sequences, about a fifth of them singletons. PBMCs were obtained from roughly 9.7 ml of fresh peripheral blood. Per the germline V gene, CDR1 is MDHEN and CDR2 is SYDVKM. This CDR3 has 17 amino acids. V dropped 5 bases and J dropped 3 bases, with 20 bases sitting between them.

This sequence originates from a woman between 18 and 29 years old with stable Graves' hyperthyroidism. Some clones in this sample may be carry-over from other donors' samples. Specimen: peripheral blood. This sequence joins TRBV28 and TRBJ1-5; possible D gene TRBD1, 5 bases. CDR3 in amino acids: CASSPVGGWFLNQPQHF. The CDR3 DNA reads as TGTGCCAGCAGTCCGGTTGGGGGGTGGTTCCTCAATCAGCCCCAGCATTTT.